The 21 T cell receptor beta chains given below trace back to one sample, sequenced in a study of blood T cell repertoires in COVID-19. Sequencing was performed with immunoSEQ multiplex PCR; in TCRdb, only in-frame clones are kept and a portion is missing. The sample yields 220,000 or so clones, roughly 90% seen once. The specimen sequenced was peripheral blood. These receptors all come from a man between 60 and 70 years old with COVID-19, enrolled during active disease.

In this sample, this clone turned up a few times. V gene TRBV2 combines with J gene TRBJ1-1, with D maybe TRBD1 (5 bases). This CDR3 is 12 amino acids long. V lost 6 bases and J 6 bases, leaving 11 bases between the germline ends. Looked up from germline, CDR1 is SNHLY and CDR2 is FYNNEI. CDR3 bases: TGTGCCAGCAGCCGGGGGGGTCCTGAAGCTTTCTTT. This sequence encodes CASSRGGPEAFF.

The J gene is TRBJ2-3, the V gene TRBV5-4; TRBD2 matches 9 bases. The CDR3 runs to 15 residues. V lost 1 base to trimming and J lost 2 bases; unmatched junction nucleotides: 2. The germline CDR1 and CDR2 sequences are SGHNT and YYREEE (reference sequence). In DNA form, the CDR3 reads TGTGCCAGCAGCTTGTTAGCGGGAGTCACAGATACGCAGTATTTT. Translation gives CASSLLAGVTDTQYF.

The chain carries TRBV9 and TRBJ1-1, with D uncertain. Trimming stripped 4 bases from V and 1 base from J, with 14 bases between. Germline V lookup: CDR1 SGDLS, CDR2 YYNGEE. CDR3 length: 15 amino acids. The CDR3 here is CASSPAGRRNTEAFF. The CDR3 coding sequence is TGTGCCAGCAGCCCGGCGGGCCGGCGGAACACTGAAGCTTTCTTT.

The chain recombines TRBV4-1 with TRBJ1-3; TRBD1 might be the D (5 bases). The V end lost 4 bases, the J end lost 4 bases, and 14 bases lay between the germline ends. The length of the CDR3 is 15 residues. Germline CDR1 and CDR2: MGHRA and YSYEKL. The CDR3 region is CASSRTGNRGNTIYF. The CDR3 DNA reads TGCGCCAGCAGCCGCACAGGAAACAGGGGAAACACCATATATTTT.

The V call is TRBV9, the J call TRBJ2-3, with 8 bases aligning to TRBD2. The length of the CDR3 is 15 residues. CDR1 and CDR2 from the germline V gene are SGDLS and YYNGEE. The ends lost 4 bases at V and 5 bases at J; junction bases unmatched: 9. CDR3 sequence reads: CASSPSGGRGDTQYF. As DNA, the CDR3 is TGTGCCAGCAGCCCCAGCGGGGGCCGGGGAGATACGCAGTATTTT.

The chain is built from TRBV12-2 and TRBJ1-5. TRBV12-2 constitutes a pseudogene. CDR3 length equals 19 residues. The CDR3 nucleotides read TGTGCAAGTCGCTTAGCCCTATTCCGTCAACCCCCTTGCAATCAGCCCCAGCATTTT. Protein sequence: CASRLALFRQPPCNQPQHF.

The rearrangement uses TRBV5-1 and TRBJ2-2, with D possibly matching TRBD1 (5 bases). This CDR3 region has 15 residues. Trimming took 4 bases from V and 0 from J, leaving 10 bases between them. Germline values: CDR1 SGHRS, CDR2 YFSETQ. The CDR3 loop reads CASSTTATNTGELFF. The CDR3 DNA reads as TGCGCCAGCAGCACGACAGCGACGAACACCGGGGAGCTGTTTTTT.

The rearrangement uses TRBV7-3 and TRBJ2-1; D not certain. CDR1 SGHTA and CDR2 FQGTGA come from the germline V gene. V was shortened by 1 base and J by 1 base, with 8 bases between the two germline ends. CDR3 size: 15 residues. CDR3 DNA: TGTGCCAGCAGCTTAATCCCTAATTCCTACAATGAGCAGTTCTTC. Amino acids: CASSLIPNSYNEQFF.

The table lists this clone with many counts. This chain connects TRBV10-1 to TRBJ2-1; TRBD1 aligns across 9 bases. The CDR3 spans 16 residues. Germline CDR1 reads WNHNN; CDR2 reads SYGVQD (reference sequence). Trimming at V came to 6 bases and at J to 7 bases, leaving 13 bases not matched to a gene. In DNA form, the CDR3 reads TGCGCCAGCAGCGACCTAATTGGACAGGGGAAGAATGAGCAGTTCTTC. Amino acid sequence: CASSDLIGQGKNEQFF.

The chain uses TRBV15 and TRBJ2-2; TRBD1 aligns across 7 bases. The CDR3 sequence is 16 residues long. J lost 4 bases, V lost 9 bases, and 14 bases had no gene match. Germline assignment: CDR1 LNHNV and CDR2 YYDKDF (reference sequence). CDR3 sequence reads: CATKPPGQSITGELFF. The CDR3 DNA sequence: TGTGCCACAAAGCCACCGGGACAGTCTATCACCGGGGAGCTGTTTTTT.

The CDR3 spells CATRGDRPSEYTF. The DNA for the CDR3 is TGTGCCACCCGGGGGGACAGGCCCTCCGAGTACACCTTC. J is TRBJ1-2 and V is TRBV15; 8 bases match TRBD1. V lost 8 bases, J lost 11 bases, and 13 bases stayed unmatched. The CDR3 has 13 residues. CDR1 and CDR2 from the germline V gene are LNHNV and YYDKDF (reference sequence).

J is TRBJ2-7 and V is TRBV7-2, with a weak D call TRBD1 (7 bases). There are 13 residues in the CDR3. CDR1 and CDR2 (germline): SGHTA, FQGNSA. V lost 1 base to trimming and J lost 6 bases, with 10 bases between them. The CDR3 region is CASSLVQGGEQYF. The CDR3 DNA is TGTGCCAGCAGCTTAGTGCAGGGGGGCGAGCAGTACTTC.

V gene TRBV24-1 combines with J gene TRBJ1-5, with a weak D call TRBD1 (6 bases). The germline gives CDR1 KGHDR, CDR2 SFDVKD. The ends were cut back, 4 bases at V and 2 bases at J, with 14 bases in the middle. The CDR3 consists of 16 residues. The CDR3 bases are TGTGCCACCAGTGACACTGAACAGGGAGGCAATCAGCCCCAGCATTTT. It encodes CATSDTEQGGNQPQHF.

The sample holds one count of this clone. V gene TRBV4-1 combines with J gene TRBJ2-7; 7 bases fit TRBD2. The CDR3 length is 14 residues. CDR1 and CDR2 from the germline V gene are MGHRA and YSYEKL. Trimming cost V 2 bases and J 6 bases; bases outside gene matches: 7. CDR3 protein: CASSQPGGDSEQYF. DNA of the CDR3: TGCGCCAGCAGCCAACCTGGGGGGGACTCCGAGCAGTACTTC.

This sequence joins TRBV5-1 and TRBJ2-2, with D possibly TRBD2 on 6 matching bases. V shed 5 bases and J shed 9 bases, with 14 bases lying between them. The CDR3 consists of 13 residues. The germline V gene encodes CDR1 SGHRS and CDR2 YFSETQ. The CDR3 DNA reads TGCGCCAGCAGTGCACTAGCCGACCGGGAGCTGTTTTTT. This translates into CASSALADRELFF.

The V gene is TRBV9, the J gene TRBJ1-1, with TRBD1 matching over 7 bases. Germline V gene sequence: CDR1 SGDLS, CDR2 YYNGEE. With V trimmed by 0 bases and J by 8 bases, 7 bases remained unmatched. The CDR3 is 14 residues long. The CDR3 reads CASSVATTGREAFF. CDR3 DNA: TGTGCCAGCAGCGTAGCTACGACAGGGAGGGAAGCTTTCTTT. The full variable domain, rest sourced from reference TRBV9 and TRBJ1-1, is DSGVTQTPKHLITATGQRVTLRCSPRSGDLSVYWYQQSLDQGLQFLIQYYNGEERAKGNILERFSAQQFPDLHSELNLSSLELGDSALYFCASSVATTGREAFFGQGTRLTVV.

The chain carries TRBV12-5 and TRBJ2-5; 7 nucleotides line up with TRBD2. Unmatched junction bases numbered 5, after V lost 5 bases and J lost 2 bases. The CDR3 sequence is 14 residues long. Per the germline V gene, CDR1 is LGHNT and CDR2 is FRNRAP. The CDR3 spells CASGDGTTQETQYF. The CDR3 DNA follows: TGTGCTAGTGGTGACGGGACTACGCAAGAGACCCAGTACTTC.

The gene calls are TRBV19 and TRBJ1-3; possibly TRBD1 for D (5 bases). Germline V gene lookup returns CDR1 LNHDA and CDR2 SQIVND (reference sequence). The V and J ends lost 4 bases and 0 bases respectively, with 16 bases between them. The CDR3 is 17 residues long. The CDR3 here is CASSTLLQEPSGNTIYF. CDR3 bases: TGTGCCAGTAGTACCCTTCTACAGGAGCCCTCTGGAAACACCATATATTTT.

The CDR3 is CASSHLETSGLAGGSGQFF. The DNA for the CDR3 is TGTGCCAGCAGCCACTTAGAGACCTCGGGACTAGCGGGAGGGTCAGGGCAGTTCTTC. This chain uses TRBV4-2 with TRBJ2-1; 16 bases line up with TRBD2. This CDR3 is 19 amino acids long. V trimming: 3 bases; J trimming: 12 bases; junction bases outside the gene matches: 17. In germline, CDR1 is LGHNA, CDR2 YNFKEQ.

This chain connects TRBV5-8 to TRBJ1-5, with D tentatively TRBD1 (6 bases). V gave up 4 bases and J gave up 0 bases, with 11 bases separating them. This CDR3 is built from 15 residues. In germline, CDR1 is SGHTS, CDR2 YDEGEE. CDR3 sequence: CASSQGHNSNQPQHF. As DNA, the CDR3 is TGTGCCAGCAGCCAGGGACACAATAGCAATCAGCCCCAGCATTTT.

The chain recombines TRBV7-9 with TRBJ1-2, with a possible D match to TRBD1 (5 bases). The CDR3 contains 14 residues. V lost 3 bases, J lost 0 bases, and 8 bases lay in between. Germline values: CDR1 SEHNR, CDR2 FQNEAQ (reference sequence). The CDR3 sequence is CASSLGEANYGYTF. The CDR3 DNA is TGTGCCAGCAGCTTGGGGGAGGCTAACTATGGCTACACCTTC.